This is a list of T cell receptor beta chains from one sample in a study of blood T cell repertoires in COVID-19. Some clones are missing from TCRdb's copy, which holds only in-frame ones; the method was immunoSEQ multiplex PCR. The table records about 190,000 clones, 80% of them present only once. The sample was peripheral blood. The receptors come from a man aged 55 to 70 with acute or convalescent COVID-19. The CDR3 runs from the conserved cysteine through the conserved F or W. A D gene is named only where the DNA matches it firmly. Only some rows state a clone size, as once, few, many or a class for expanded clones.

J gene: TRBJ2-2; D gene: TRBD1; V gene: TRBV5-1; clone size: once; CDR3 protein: CASSLGQVFSGELFF; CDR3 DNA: TGCGCCAGCAGCTTAGGACAGGTTTTTTCCGGGGAGCTGTTTTTT
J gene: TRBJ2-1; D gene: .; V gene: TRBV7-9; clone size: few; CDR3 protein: CASSLGGGLSYNEQFF; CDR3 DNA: TGTGCCAGCAGCTTAGGCGGGGGCCTCTCCTACAATGAGCAGTTCTTC
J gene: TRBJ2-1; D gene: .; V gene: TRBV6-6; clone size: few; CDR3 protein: CASSYGSRAYNEQFF; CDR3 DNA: TGTGCCAGCAGTTACGGGAGCCGGGCCTACAATGAGCAGTTCTTC
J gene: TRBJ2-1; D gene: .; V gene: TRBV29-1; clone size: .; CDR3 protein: CSVEGTGVSYNEQFF; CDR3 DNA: TGCAGCGTTGAAGGGACGGGGGTCTCCTACAATGAGCAGTTCTTC
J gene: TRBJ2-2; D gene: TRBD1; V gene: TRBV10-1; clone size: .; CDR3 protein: CASTGTGNTGELFF; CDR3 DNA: TGCGCCAGCACCGGGACAGGGAACACCGGGGAGCTGTTTTTT
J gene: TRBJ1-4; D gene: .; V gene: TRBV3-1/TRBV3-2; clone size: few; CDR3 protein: CASSQEGRSNEKLFF; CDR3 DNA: TGTGCCAGCAGCCAAGAAGGGAGAAGTAATGAAAAACTGTTTTTT
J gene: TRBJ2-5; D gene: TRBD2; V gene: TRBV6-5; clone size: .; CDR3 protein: CASSSTAGGETQYF; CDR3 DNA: TGTGCCAGCAGTTCCACAGCGGGAGGGGAGACCCAGTACTTC
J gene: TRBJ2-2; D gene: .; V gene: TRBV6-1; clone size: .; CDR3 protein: CASSEVQASFPGELFF; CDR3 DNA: TGTGCCAGCAGTGAAGTCCAGGCTAGCTTCCCCGGGGAGCTGTTTTTT
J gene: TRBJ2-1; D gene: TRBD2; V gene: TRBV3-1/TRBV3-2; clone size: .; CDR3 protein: CASSQDALPSGRLVEQFF; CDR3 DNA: TGTGCCAGCAGCCAAGATGCACTTCCTAGCGGGAGGCTGGTTGAGCAGTTCTTC
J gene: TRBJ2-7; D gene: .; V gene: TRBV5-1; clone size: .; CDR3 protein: CASSSHYEQYF; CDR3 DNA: TGCGCCAGCAGCTCCCACTACGAGCAGTACTTC
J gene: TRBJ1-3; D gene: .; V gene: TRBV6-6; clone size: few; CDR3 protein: CASSSFPSGNTIYF; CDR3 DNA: TGTGCCAGCAGTTCTTTCCCCTCTGGAAACACCATATATTTT
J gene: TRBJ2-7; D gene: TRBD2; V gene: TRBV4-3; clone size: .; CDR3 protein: CASSQEILGALAGRGMSYEQYF; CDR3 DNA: TGCGCCAGCAGCCAAGAAATTTTGGGGGCACTAGCGGGGAGGGGAATGTCCTACGAGCAGTACTTC
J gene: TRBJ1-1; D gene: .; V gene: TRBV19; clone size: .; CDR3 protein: CASNPDRLSTEAFF; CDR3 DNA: TGTGCCAGTAACCCGGACAGACTTAGCACTGAAGCTTTCTTT
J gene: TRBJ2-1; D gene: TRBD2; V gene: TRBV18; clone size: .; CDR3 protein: CASSPRRGDNEQFF; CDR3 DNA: TGTGCCAGCTCACCACGGCGGGGGGACAATGAGCAGTTCTTC
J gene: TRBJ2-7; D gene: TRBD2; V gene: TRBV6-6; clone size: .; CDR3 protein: CASSPGLAKTYEQYF; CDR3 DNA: TGTGCCAGCAGCCCCGGACTAGCGAAAACCTACGAGCAGTACTTC
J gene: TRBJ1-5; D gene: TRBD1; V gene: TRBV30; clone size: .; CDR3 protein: CAWSSPGQGAFGNQPQHF; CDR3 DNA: TGTGCCTGGAGTTCTCCGGGACAGGGGGCTTTTGGCAATCAGCCCCAGCATTTT
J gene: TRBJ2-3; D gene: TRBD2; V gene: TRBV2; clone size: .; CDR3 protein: CASRGRTSGTDTQYF; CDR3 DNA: TGTGCCAGCAGGGGGAGGACTAGCGGAACAGATACGCAGTATTTT
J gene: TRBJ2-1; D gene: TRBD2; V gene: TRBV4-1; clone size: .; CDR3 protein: CASSLPQTSGLTSSYNEQFF; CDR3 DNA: TGCGCCAGCAGCCTACCTCAGACTAGCGGGTTAACGAGCTCCTACAATGAGCAGTTCTTC
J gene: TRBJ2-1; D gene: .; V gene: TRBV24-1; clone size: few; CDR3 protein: CATRGWRGNEQFF; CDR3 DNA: TGTGCCACCAGAGGATGGCGGGGCAATGAGCAGTTCTTC
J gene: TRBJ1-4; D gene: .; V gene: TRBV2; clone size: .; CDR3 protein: CASSGTSNEKLFF; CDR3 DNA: TGTGCCAGCTCTGGGACAAGCAATGAAAAACTGTTTTTT
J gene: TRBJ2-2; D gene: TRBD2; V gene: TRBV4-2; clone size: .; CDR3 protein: CASSPSLAGGAGELFF; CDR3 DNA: TGTGCCAGCAGCCCGTCGTTAGCGGGGGGGGCCGGGGAGCTGTTTTTT
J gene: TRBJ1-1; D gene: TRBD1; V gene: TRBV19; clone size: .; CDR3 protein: CASIKGARFTEAFF; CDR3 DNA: TGTGCCAGTATCAAGGGGGCGAGGTTCACTGAAGCTTTCTTT
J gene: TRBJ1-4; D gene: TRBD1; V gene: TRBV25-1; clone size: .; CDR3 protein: CASSELGTGFNEKLFF; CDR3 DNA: TGTGCCAGCAGTGAGTTGGGGACAGGCTTTAATGAAAAACTGTTTTTT
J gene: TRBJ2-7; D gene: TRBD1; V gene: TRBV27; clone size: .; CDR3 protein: CASSRGQGHWEQYF; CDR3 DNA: TGTGCCAGCAGTCGTGGACAGGGGCATTGGGAGCAGTACTTC
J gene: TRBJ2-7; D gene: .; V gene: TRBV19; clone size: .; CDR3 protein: CASSITGTYEQYF; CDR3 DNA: TGTGCCAGTAGTATCACCGGGACCTACGAGCAGTACTTC
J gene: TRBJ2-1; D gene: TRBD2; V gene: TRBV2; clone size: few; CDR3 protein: CASGAGGGYNEQFF; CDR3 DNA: TGTGCCAGCGGGGCGGGAGGAGGATACAATGAGCAGTTCTTC
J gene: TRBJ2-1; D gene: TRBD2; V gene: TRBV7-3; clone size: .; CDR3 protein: CASSFPGLAEYNEQFF; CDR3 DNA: TGTGCCAGCAGCTTCCCGGGACTAGCGGAATACAATGAGCAGTTCTTC
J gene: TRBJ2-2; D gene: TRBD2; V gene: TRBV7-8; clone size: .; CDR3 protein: CASSLVGGMNTGELFF; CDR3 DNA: TGTGCCAGCAGCTTAGTCGGGGGGATGAACACCGGGGAGCTGTTTTTT
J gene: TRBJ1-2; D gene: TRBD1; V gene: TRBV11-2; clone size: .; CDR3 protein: CASSLGPITLGLTGDGYTF; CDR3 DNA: TGTGCCAGCAGCTTAGGACCAATAACCCTGGGCCTGACAGGGGATGGCTACACCTTC
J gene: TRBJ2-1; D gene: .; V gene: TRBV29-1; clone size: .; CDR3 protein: CSVAKGTLNNEQFF; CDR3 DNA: TGCAGCGTTGCTAAAGGGACTCTGAACAATGAGCAGTTCTTC
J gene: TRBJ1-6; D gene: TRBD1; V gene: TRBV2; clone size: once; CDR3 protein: CASSVQGAGSPLHF; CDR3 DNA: TGTGCCAGCAGTGTACAGGGGGCGGGTTCACCCCTCCACTTT
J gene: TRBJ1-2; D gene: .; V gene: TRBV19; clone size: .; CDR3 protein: CASTQGILGYGYTF; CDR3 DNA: TGTGCCAGTACACAGGGAATCTTAGGCTATGGCTACACCTTC
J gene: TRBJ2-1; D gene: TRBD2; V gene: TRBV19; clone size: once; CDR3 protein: CASRGGTGSGRGRYNEQFF; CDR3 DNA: TGTGCCAGTAGAGGGGGGACTGGTAGCGGGAGGGGAAGATACAATGAGCAGTTCTTC
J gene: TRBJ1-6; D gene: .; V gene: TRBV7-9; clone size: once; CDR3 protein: CASSLSGDSSPLHF; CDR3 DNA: TGTGCCAGCAGCTTATCGGGGGATAGCTCACCCCTCCACTTT
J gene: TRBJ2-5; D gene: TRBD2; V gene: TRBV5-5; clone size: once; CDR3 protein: CASSFILAGGQETQYF; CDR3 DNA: TGTGCCAGCAGCTTCATACTAGCGGGGGGCCAAGAGACCCAGTACTTC
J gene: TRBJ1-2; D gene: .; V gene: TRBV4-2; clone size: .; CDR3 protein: CASSQEGKGPGGYTF; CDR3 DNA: TGTGCCAGCAGCCAAGAGGGGAAGGGGCCTGGTGGCTACACCTTC
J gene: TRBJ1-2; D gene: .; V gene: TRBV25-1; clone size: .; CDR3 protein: CASSAHRDDYGYTF; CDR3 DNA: TGTGCCAGCAGTGCGCACAGGGACGACTATGGCTACACCTTC
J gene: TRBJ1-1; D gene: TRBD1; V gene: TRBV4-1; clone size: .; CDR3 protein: CASSQEAVDRGNTEAFF; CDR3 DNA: TGCGCCAGCAGCCAAGAGGCTGTCGACAGGGGCAACACTGAAGCTTTCTTT
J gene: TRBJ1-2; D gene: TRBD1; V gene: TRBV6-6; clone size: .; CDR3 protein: CASGLRDSYGYTF; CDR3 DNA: TGTGCCAGCGGCCTACGGGACAGCTATGGCTACACCTTC
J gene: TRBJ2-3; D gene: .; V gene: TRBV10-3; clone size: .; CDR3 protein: CAIGREAVTDTQYF; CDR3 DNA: TGTGCCATCGGTAGGGAGGCCGTCACAGATACGCAGTATTTT
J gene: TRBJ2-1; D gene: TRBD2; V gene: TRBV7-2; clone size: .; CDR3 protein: CASSLASTSGSYEQFF; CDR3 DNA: TGTGCCAGCAGCTTAGCATCGACTAGCGGGTCGTATGAGCAGTTCTTC
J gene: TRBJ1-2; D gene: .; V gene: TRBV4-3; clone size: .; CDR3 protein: CASSQNRADYGYTF; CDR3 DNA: TGCGCCAGCAGCCAAAACAGAGCGGACTATGGCTACACCTTC
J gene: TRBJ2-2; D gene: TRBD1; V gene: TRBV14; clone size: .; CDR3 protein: CASSQLRTGLNTGELFF; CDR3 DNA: TGTGCCAGCAGCCAACTACGGACAGGTCTGAACACCGGGGAGCTGTTTTTT
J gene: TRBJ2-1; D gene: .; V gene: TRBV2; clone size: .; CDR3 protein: CASNGALSYNEQFF; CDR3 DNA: TGTGCCAGCAACGGTGCCCTCTCCTACAATGAGCAGTTCTTC
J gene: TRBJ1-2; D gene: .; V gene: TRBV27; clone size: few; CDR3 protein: CASSRSDRTHGYTF; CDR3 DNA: TGTGCCAGCAGTCGCTCAGACAGGACCCATGGCTACACCTTC
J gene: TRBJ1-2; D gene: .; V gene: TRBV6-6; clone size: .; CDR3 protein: CASSYDRSSYGYTF; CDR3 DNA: TGTGCCAGCAGTTACGACAGGTCTAGCTATGGCTACACCTTC
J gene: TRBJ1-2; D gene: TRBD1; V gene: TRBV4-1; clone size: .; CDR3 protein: CASSQERGQGRNYGYTF; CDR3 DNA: TGCGCCAGCAGCCAAGAAAGGGGACAGGGGCGTAACTATGGCTACACCTTC
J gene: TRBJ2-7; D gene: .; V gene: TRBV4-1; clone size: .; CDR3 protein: CASSQPQLPITSYEQYF; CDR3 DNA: TGCGCCAGCAGCCAACCACAGCTACCTATTACTTCCTACGAGCAGTACTTC
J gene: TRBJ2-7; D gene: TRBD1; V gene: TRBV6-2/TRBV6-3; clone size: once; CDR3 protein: CASSKGQGTYEQYF; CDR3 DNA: TGTGCCAGCAGCAAGGGACAGGGTACCTACGAGCAGTACTTC
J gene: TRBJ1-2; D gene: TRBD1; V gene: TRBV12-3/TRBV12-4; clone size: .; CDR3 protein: CASRVGDRNGYTF; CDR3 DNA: TGTGCCAGCCGGGTGGGGGACAGAAATGGCTACACCTTC
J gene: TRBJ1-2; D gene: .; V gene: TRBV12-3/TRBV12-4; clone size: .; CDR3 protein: CASSFSSVYGYTF; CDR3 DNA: TGTGCCAGCAGTTTCAGCAGCGTCTATGGCTACACCTTC
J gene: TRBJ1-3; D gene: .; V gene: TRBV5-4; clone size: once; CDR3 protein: CASSLAGGTGNTIYF; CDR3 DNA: TGTGCCAGCAGCTTGGCCGGAGGGACTGGAAACACCATATATTTT
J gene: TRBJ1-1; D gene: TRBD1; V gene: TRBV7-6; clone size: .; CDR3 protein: CASSLVTAGGRAEAFF; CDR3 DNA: TGTGCCAGCAGCTTAGTAACGGCAGGGGGAAGGGCTGAAGCTTTCTTT
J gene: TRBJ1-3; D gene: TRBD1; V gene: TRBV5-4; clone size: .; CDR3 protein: CASSATGGASGNTIYF; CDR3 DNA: TGTGCCAGCAGCGCAACAGGGGGCGCTTCTGGAAACACCATATATTTT
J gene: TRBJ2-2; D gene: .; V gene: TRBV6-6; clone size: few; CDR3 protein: CASSRTGNMELFF; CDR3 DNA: TGTGCCAGCAGCCGAACAGGGAATATGGAGCTGTTTTTT
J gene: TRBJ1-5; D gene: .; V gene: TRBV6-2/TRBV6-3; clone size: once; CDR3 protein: CASSYNGFNQPQHF; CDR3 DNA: TGTGCCAGCAGTTACAACGGGTTCAATCAGCCCCAGCATTTT
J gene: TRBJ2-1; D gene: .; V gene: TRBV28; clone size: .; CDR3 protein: CASSQTGWGSSYNEQFF; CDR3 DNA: TGTGCCAGCAGTCAAACAGGGTGGGGGAGCTCCTACAATGAGCAGTTCTTC
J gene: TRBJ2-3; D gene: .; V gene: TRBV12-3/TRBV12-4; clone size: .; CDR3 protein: CASSLRGRDTQYF; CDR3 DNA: TGTGCCAGCAGTTTGAGAGGGCGCGATACGCAGTATTTT
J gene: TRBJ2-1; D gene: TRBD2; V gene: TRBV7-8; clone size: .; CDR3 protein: CASSLGRGRVYNEQFF; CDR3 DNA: TGTGCCAGCAGCTTAGGCCGCGGGAGGGTCTACAATGAGCAGTTCTTC
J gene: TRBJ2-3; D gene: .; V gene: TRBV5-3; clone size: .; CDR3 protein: CARSLAYFCASTDTQYF; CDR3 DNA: TGTGCCAGAAGCTTGGCTTATTTCTGCGCTAGCACAGATACGCAGTATTTT